This T cell receptor beta chain originates from a study of siplizumab effects on memory and regulatory T cells (dated by TCRdb to between 2019 and 2020). Turning to the overall study: The study looked at the effect of siplizumab, an anti-CD2 antibody, on alloreactive T-cell subsets in allogeneic mixed lymphocyte reactions made from human PBMCs. Overall results and qualifications from the work: Siplizumab significantly reduced the cumulative frequency of alloreactive sequences traceable to unstimulated CD4+ memory T cells. The suppressive function of proliferating Tregs from siplizumab cultures was not functionally confirmed. Because sequences below about 10^-5 frequency were poorly captured, only a minor fraction of alloreactive clones could be mapped to unstimulated subsets. Among mappable alloreactive CD4+ clones, an average Treg-derived fraction of about 69% was observed with siplizumab, compared with roughly 27% in control reactions. About 75-95% of proliferating CD4+ or CD8+ clones could not be given a naive or memory phenotype. Unstimulated naive T cells appeared to be more diverse than memory T cells, and naive cells seemed to make a substantial contribution to the alloresponse.

Spanning cysteine to phenylalanine, the CDR3 consists of 16 amino acids. The kept DNA is CDR3 alone, 48 bases in frame from the first base. CDR1 SGHDT and CDR2 YYEEEE were looked up in the germline V gene. Trimming removed 4 bases from V and 2 bases from J; the gene matches leave 7 bases unexplained. The library was obtained by the immunoSEQ multiplex PCR assay. Roughly 100,000 TCR templates per sample were assayed on the deep sequencing platform. Genomic DNA extracted from sorted T cells was used for TCRbeta CDR3 sequencing. Per the authors' processing: The R programming language was used for the clonal analysis of the TCRbeta CDR3 data. Alloreactive CD4+ and CD8+ clones were defined by comparing unstimulated samples with post-reaction CFSE-low samples. By matching sequences to the repertoires of sorted unstimulated Treg and non-Treg cells, each alloreactive CD4+ clone was assigned a regulatory or non-regulatory origin. As stored in TCRdb, this immuneACCESS dataset retains in-frame rearrangements with V and J assigned. A fraction of the clones does not appear; measured against another copy, unresolved V genes explain less than half of the discrepancy, and the remainder lacks a known reason. V, J and clone size were drawn from that table, and D and trimming were deduced from the DNA. For this sample there are about 100,000 clones; 94% appear just once. Under 0.65% of the sample is taken by the ten largest.

TCRbeta CDR3 sequencing was performed on sorted unstimulated T cells and on proliferating T cells recovered from mixed lymphocyte reactions. Fresh whole blood from about 10 HLA-typed healthy donors served as the source for isolating PBMCs. To map where alloreactive clones came from, CD4+ regulatory T cells in the unstimulated state were FACS-sorted. Comments on this clone: What this receptor recognizes is not known. No base quality values were provided; no much bigger clone lies one nucleotide off.

This chain is built from TRBV5-6 and TRBJ2-1; 9 central bases correspond to TRBD2. The clonotype was recovered from a human donor in good health. Sequenced sample: Tregs sorted from blood. The DNA is TGTGCCAGCAGCCCCGGGCTAGCGGGACCCTACAATGAGCAGTTCTTC. Its amino acids are CASSPGLAGPYNEQFF.